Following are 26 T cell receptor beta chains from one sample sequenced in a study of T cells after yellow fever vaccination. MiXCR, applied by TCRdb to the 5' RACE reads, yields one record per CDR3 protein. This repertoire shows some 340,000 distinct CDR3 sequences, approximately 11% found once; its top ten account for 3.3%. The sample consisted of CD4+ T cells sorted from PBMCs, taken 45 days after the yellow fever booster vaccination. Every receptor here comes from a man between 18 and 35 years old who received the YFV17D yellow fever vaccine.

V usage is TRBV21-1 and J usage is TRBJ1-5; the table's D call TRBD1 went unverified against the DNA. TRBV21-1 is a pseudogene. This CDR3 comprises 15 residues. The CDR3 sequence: CASPNRQGAFQPQHF. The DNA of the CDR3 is TGTGCCAGCCCAAACCGACAGGGGGCTTTTCAGCCCCAGCATTTT.

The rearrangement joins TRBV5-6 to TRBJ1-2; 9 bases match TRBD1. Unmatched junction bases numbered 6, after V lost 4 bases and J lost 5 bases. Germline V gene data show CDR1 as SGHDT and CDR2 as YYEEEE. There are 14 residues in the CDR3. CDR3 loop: CASSPAGQGYGYTF. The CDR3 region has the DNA TGTGCCAGCAGCCCGGCGGGACAGGGTTATGGCTACACCTTC.

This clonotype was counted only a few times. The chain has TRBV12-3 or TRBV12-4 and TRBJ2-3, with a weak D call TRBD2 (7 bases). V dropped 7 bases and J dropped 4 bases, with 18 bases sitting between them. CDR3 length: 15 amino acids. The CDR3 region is CASTRKGGAADTQYF. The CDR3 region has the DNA TGTGCCAGCACCCGAAAAGGGGGGGCCGCAGATACGCAGTATTTT.

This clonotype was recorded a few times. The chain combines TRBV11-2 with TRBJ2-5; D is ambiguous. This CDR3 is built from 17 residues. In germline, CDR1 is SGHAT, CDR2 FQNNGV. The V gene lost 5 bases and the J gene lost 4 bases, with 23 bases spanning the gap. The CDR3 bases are TGTGCCAGCAGCCCAACCGGAGCAGACGTTACTTCAGAGACCCAGTACTTC. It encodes CASSPTGADVTSETQYF.

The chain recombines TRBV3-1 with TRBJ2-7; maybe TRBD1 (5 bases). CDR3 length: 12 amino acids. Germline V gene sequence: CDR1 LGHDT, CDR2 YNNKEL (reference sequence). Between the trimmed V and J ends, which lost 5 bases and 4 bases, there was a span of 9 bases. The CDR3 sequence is CASSETVYEQYF. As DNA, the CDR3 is TGTGCCAGCAGCGAGACAGTTTACGAGCAGTACTTC.

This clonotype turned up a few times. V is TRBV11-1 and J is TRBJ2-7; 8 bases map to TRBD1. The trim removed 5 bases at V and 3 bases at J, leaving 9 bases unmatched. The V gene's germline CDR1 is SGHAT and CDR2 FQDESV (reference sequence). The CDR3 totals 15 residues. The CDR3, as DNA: TGTGCCAGCAGCCGTGGACAGGGACCTTACTACGAGCAGTACTTC. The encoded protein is CASSRGQGPYYEQYF.

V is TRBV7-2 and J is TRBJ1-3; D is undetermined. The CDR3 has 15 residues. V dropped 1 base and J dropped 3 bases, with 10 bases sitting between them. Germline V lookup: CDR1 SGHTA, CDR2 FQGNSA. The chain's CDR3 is CASSLVPHHGNTIYF. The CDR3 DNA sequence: TGTGCCAGCAGCTTAGTTCCACATCATGGAAACACCATATATTTT.

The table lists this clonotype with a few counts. CDR3 sequence reads: CASSPLREQSAYEQYV. The CDR3 DNA reads as TGCGCCAGCAGCCCTTTAAGGGAACAGTCGGCCTACGAGCAGTACGTC. The genes are TRBV4-1 and TRBJ2-7; no clear D. V shed 4 bases and J shed 2 bases, with 18 bases lying between them. Germline CDR1 reads MGHRA; CDR2 reads YSYEKL. The CDR3 extends over 16 amino acids.

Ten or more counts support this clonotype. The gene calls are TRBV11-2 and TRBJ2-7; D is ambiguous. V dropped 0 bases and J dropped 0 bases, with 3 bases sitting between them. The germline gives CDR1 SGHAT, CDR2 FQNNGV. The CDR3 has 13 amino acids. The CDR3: CASSLEFSYEQYV. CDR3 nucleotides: TGTGCCAGCAGCTTAGAATTCTCCTACGAGCAGTACGTC.

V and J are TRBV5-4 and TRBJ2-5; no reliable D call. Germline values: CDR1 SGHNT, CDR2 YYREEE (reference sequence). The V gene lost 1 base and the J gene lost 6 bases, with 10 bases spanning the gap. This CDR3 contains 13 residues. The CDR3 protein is CASSLNRIKTQYF. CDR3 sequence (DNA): TGTGCCAGCAGCTTGAACAGAATAAAGACCCAGTACTTC. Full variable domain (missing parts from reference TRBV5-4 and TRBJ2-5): ETGVTQSPTHLIKTRGQQVTLRCSSQSGHNTVSWYQQALGQGPQFIFQYYREEENGRGNFPPRFSGLQFPNYSSELNVNALELDDSALYLCASSLNRIKTQYFGPGTRLLVL.

The CDR3 loop reads CSARVRRNSPLHF. For the CDR3, the DNA is TGCAGTGCTAGAGTACGGCGTAATTCACCCCTCCACTTT. The V and J genes are TRBV20-1 and TRBJ1-6; D is undetermined. Germline loops: CDR1 DFQATT, CDR2 SNEGSKA (reference sequence). This CDR3 comprises 13 residues. V lost 1 base, J lost 6 bases, and 7 bases lay in between.

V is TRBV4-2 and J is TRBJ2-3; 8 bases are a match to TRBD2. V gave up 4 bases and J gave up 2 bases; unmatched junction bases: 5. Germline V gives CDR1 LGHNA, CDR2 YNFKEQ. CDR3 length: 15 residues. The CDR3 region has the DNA TGTGCCAGCAGCCGATATAGCGGGACCACAGATACGCAGTATTTT. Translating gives CASSRYSGTTDTQYF.

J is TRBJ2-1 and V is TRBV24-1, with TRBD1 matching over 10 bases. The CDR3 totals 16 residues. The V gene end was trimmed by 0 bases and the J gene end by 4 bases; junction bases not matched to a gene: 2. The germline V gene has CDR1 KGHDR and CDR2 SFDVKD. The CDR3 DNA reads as TGTGCCACCAGTGATTTGAGGACAGGGGGGTACAATGAGCAGTTCTTC. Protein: CATSDLRTGGYNEQFF.

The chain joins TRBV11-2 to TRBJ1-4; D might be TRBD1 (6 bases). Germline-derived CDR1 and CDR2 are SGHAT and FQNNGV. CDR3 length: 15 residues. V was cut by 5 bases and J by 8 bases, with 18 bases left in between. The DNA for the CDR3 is TGTGCCAGCAGCCGTACCAGGGGAATTAACGAAAAACTGTTTTTT. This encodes CASSRTRGINEKLFF.

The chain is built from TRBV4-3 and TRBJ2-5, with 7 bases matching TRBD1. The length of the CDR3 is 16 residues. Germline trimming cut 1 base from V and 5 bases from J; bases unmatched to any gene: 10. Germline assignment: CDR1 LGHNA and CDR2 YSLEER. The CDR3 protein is CASSQVGQRMGETQYF. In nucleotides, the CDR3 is TGCGCCAGCAGCCAAGTGGGACAGCGAATGGGGGAGACCCAGTACTTC.

CDR3 in amino acids: CSASGREGQPQHF. The DNA of the CDR3 is TGCAGTGCTAGCGGACGGGAAGGTCAGCCCCAGCATTTT. The chain uses TRBV20-1 and TRBJ1-5; D call uncertain. The CDR3 is 13 amino acids. Germline assignment: CDR1 DFQATT and CDR2 SNEGSKA (reference sequence). V lost 3 bases to trimming and J lost 6 bases, with 12 bases between them.

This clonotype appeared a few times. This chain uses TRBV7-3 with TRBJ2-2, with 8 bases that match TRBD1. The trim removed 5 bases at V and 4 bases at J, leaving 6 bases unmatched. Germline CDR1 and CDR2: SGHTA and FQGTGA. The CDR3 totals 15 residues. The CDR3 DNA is TGTGCCAGCAGCCCCCGGACAGGGTTCACCGGGGAGCTGTTTTTT. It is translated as CASSPRTGFTGELFF.

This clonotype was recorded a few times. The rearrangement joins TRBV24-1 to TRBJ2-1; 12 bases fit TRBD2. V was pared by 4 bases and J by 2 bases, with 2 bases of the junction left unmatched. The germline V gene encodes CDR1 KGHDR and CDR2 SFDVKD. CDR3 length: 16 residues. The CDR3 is CATSDPSGGAYNEQFF. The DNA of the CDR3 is TGTGCCACCAGTGACCCTAGCGGGGGGGCCTACAATGAGCAGTTCTTC.

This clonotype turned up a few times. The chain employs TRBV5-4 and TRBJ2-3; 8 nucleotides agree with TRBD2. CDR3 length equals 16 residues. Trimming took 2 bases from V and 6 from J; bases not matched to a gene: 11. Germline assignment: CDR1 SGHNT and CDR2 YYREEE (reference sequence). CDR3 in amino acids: CASSFDVQAGADTQYF. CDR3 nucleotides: TGTGCCAGCAGCTTTGACGTGCAAGCGGGGGCTGATACGCAGTATTTT.

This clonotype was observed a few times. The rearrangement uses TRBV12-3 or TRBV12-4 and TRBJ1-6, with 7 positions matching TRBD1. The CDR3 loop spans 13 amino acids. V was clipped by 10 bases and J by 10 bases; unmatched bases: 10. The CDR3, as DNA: TGTGCCACCAAAGGACAGGTTCGGTCACCCCTCCACTTT. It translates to CATKGQVRSPLHF.

The CDR3 nucleotides read TGTGCCAGCAGCCCGCAGACTGGACTCCAGTTCTTC. Translated: CASSPQTGLQFF. This chain uses TRBV12-3 or TRBV12-4 with TRBJ2-1; D possibly corresponds to TRBD2 (5 bases). The CDR3 is 12 residues long. V was clipped by 6 bases and J by 13 bases, with 16 bases between them.

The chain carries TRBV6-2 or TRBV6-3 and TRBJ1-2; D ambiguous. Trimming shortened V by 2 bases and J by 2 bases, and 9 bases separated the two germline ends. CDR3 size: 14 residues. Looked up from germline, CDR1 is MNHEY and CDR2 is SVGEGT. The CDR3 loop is CASSYAAENYGYTF. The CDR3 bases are TGTGCCAGCAGTTACGCAGCGGAGAACTATGGCTACACCTTC.

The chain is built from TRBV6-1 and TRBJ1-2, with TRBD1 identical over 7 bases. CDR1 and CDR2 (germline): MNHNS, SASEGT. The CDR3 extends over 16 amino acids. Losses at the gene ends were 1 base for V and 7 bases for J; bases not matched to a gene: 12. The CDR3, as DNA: TGTGCCAGCAGTGAAGGAACCGGGACAGACGAGAGTGGCTACACCTTC. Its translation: CASSEGTGTDESGYTF.

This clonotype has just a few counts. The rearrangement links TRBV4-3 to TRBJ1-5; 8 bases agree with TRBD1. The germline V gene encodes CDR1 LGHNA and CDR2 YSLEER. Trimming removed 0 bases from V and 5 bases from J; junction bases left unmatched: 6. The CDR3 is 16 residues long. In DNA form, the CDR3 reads TGCGCCAGCAGCCAAGATTACCAGGGGGCTTATCAGCCCCAGCATTTT. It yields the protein CASSQDYQGAYQPQHF.

CDR3 amino acids: CATFGASGIYNEQFF. CDR3 DNA: TGTGCCACCTTTGGGGCTAGCGGGATATACAATGAGCAGTTCTTC. The rearrangement links TRBV19 to TRBJ2-1; 9 bases match TRBD2. The trim removed 10 bases at V and 4 bases at J, leaving 11 bases unmatched. The CDR3 consists of 15 residues. Germline V CDR1 and CDR2: LNHDA, SQIVND (reference sequence).

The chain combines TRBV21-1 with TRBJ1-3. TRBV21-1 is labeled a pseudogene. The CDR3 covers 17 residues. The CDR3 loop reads CASSKGRPTHSGNTIYF. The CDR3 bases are TGTGCCAGCAGCAAAGGGCGCCCTACCCACTCTGGAAACACCATATATTTT.